Following are 26 T cell receptor beta chains from one sample sequenced in a study of quantifying T cell responses using KT2 cells. Study overall: Reverse transcription used primers in the TCR alpha and beta constant regions.

A single-stranded UMI oligo with SP2 sequence was ligated to cDNA 3' ends. First-round PCR used three to five cycles and beta primers RC1.1 and RC1.2 covering TRBC1 and TRBC2. Each CDR3 protein is one row after TCRdb ran MiXCR on the UMI-ligation and nested PCR reads. This table has 42,000 or so distinct CDR3 sequences, about 17% appearing once. Material: PBMCs spiked with cells of the T cell clone KT2. These receptors all come from a human donor.

This chain uses TRBV13 with TRBJ2-1; perhaps TRBD2 as D (6 bases). CDR1 and CDR2 from the germline V gene are PRHDT and FYEKMQ (reference sequence). V gave up 5 bases and J gave up 12 bases, with 14 bases separating them. This CDR3 has 12 residues. CDR3 DNA: TGTGCCAGCAGCCCAGCCGGGACTGGGCAGTTCTTC. It yields the protein CASSPAGTGQFF.

For the CDR3, the DNA is TGTGCCAGCAGCCCTACAGGGCCCGGGGAGCTGTTTTTT. Its protein is CASSPTGPGELFF. The chain links TRBV11-2 to TRBJ2-2; D perhaps matches TRBD1 (6 bases). CDR3 size: 13 residues. Per the germline V gene, CDR1 is SGHAT and CDR2 is FQNNGV. Trimming stripped 5 bases from V and 6 bases from J, with 10 bases between.

The CDR3, as DNA: TGTGCCTCCTCGACCGGCTATGGCTACACCTTC. Its translation: CASSTGYGYTF. The chain employs TRBV6-1 and TRBJ1-2, with D uncertain. There are 11 residues in the CDR3. Trimming removed 11 bases at V and 4 bases at J, with 11 bases between. Germline V gene lookup returns CDR1 MNHNS and CDR2 SASEGT.

V and J are TRBV6-1 and TRBJ2-7; 11 bases match TRBD2. The germline V gene has CDR1 MNHNS and CDR2 SASEGT. V shed 8 bases and J 7 bases; nucleotides not matched to a gene: 4. This CDR3 is built from 12 residues. This chain's CDR3 is CASGPSGGEQYF. CDR3 coding DNA: TGTGCCAGCGGGCCTAGCGGGGGGGAGCAGTACTTC.

The V gene is TRBV5-5, the J gene TRBJ2-5; 9 bases are a match to TRBD1. CDR3 length: 14 amino acids. Germline lookup yields CDR1 SGHKS and CDR2 YYEKEE (reference sequence). Unmatched junction bases numbered 5, after V lost 3 bases and J lost 5 bases. The CDR3: CASSSTGGAETQYF. The CDR3 DNA is TGTGCCAGCAGCTCAACAGGGGGCGCCGAGACCCAGTACTTC.

This clonotype was seen a single time. The germline gene is not matched at one end of the junction; a read error may be the cause. The chain has TRBV6-2 or TRBV6-3 and TRBJ1-5; D possibly corresponds to TRBD1 (6 bases). CDR3 length: 16 residues. Germline V gene lookup returns CDR1 MNHEY and CDR2 SVGEGT. DNA for the CDR3: TGTGCCAGCAGCCTGACAGGCAGTCCGGGCAATCAGCCCCAGAATTTT. Its protein product is CASSLTGSPGNQPQNF.

Ten or more counts support this clonotype. V gene TRBV5-1 combines with J gene TRBJ2-5; 7 positions match TRBD2. The germline gives CDR1 SGHRS, CDR2 YFSETQ. V shed 0 bases, J shed 3 bases, and the junction held 5 bases outside the gene matches. There are 15 residues in the CDR3. CDR3 DNA: TGCGCCAGCAGCTTGGGAGCTAGCGGTGAAGAGACCCAGTACTTC. Its translation is CASSLGASGEETQYF.

This clonotype has more than one count but fewer than ten. The chain recombines TRBV6-4 with TRBJ2-5; 11 nucleotides align to TRBD2. The CDR3 is made up of 15 amino acids. With V trimmed by 6 bases and J by 2 bases, 5 bases remained unmatched. CDR1 is MRHNA and CDR2 is SNTAGT in the germline V gene. The DNA of the CDR3 is TGTGCCAGCAGCCCCGTAGCGGGGGGGCAAGAGACCCAGTACTTC. This sequence encodes CASSPVAGGQETQYF.

This clonotype appeared a few times. This chain connects TRBV13 to TRBJ1-3, with D uncertain. V lost 5 bases, J lost 4 bases, and 9 bases lay in between. The CDR3 is 13 amino acids. Germline values: CDR1 PRHDT, CDR2 FYEKMQ (reference sequence). The CDR3 coding sequence is TGTGCCAGCAGCCACGCGGCCGGAAACACCATATATTTT. Amino acids: CASSHAAGNTIYF.

This clonotype was counted only a few times. The rearrangement links TRBV5-1 to TRBJ2-1; D ambiguous. CDR3 size: 17 residues. The V and J ends lost 1 base and 0 bases respectively, with 14 bases between them. The germline V gene encodes CDR1 SGHRS and CDR2 YFSETQ. CDR3 nucleotides: TGCGCCAGCAGCTTGTGGGCAGACCGGAGCTCCTACAATGAGCAGTTCTTC. This gives the protein CASSLWADRSSYNEQFF.

The chain recombines TRBV5-1 with TRBJ1-1; 9 nucleotides align to TRBD1. The CDR3 has 15 amino acids. Per germline, CDR1 SGHRS and CDR2 YFSETQ. Trimming removed 4 bases from V and 4 bases from J; junction bases left unmatched: 8. CDR3 DNA sequence: TGCGCCAGCAGCCCCTGGGACAGGGACTTCACTGAAGCTTTCTTT. Its translation is CASSPWDRDFTEAFF.

The V gene is TRBV20-1, the J gene TRBJ2-3; D might be TRBD1 or TRBD2, each matching 6 bases. The CDR3 has 16 amino acids. Trimming shortened V by 6 bases and J by 2 bases, and 21 bases separated the two germline ends. Germline values: CDR1 DFQATT, CDR2 SNEGSKA (reference sequence). CDR3 protein: CSALGAWRGYTDTQYF. CDR3 sequence (DNA): TGCAGTGCCTTGGGGGCCTGGCGGGGATACACAGATACGCAGTATTTT.

This clonotype has more than one count but fewer than ten. The chain is built from TRBV12-3 or TRBV12-4 and TRBJ2-1; D gene ambiguous. V lost 5 bases, J lost 0 bases, and 8 bases lay in between. There are 14 residues in the CDR3. In DNA, the CDR3 is TGTGCCAGCAGTGGGTTGAGCTCCTACAATGAGCAGTTCTTC. Translating gives CASSGLSSYNEQFF.

A few counts support this clonotype. The chain recombines TRBV6-6 with TRBJ2-5; 7 nucleotides match TRBD1. The CDR3 totals 15 residues. Unmatched junction bases numbered 14, after V lost 6 bases and J lost 7 bases. CDR1 and CDR2 (germline): MNHNY, SVGAGI (reference sequence). The CDR3 loop is CASSPREQGLGTQYF. DNA for the CDR3: TGTGCCAGCAGCCCCAGGGAACAGGGGTTGGGGACCCAGTACTTC.

V gene TRBV27 combines with J gene TRBJ1-5; D is unresolved. Trimming removed 8 bases at V and 2 bases at J, with 10 bases between. Germline V gives CDR1 MNHEY, CDR2 SMNVEV (reference sequence). This CDR3 contains 13 residues. CDR3 region: CASGLVGNQPQHF. DNA for the CDR3: TGTGCCAGCGGGTTAGTTGGCAATCAGCCCCAGCATTTT.

This clonotype came up a few times. The chain employs TRBV6-2 or TRBV6-3 and TRBJ2-7; D unclear. Looked up from germline, CDR1 is MNHEY and CDR2 is SVGEGT. The V gene lost 6 bases and the J gene lost 3 bases, with 9 bases spanning the gap. This CDR3 has 12 residues. The CDR3 DNA follows: TGTGCCAGCAGCTCGACCATCTACGAGCAGTACTTC. It translates to CASSSTIYEQYF.

This sequence joins TRBV18 and TRBJ1-1, with 7 bases lining up with TRBD1. V trimming: 5 bases; J trimming: 3 bases; junction bases outside the gene matches: 12. Looked up from germline, CDR1 is KGHSH and CDR2 is LQKENI. The CDR3 is 16 amino acids. The CDR3 loop reads CASSEPRGTADTEAFF. The DNA of the CDR3 is TGTGCCAGCTCAGAACCTCGGGGGACAGCGGACACTGAAGCTTTCTTT.

This clonotype came up a few times. This chain uses TRBV14 with TRBJ2-3; D is ambiguous. V was clipped by 4 bases and J by 6 bases, with 11 bases between them. The CDR3 contains 13 residues. Germline V CDR1 and CDR2: SGHDN, FVKESK. This CDR3 is CASSLSASDTQYF. The CDR3 region has the DNA TGTGCCAGCAGCCTCTCGGCATCTGATACGCAGTATTTT.

The gene calls are TRBV19 and TRBJ2-2; either TRBD1 or TRBD2 may fit D (5 bases each). The CDR3 contains 15 residues. The V gene's germline CDR1 is LNHDA and CDR2 SQIVND (reference sequence). Trimming took off 2 bases at V and 7 bases at J, with 14 bases between the two ends. CDR3 residues: CASSIWDRSDGELFF. For the CDR3, the DNA is TGTGCCAGTAGTATATGGGACCGTTCTGACGGGGAGCTGTTTTTT.

This sequence joins TRBV25-1 and TRBJ1-1; D is possibly TRBD1 (5 bases). Germline lookup yields CDR1 MGHDK and CDR2 SYGVNS. V lost 5 bases to trimming and J lost 1 base, with 17 bases between them. This CDR3 is 16 amino acids long. The CDR3 region is CASSPHGEQENTEAFF. The CDR3 coding sequence is TGTGCCAGCAGTCCACACGGGGAACAGGAGAACACTGAAGCTTTCTTT.

This clonotype was counted many times. This chain links TRBV9 with TRBJ2-7; 10 nucleotides line up with TRBD1. Germline assignment: CDR1 SGDLS and CDR2 YYNGEE. The CDR3 totals 14 residues. Losses at the gene ends were 3 bases for V and 3 bases for J; bases not matched to a gene: 3. This CDR3 reads CASSDRTGGYEQYF. The CDR3 DNA follows: TGTGCCAGCAGCGACCGGACAGGGGGCTACGAGCAGTACTTC.

This clonotype is medium-sized by share. The gene calls are TRBV6-4 and TRBJ2-3, with 10 bases matching TRBD2. The CDR3 covers 16 residues. V trimming: 0 bases; J trimming: 1 base; junction bases outside the gene matches: 1. Germline V lookup: CDR1 MRHNA, CDR2 SNTAGT. CDR3 bases: TGTGCCAGCAGTGACTCCGGGACTAGCGGCACAGATACGCAGTATTTT. Its protein product is CASSDSGTSGTDTQYF.

The V call is TRBV2, the J call TRBJ2-3; either TRBD1 or TRBD2 may fit D (5 bases each). Germline V CDR1 and CDR2: SNHLY, FYNNEI. Trimming pared 5 bases from V and 4 bases from J, leaving 13 bases between. The CDR3 extends over 14 amino acids. Written as DNA, the CDR3 is TGTGCCAGCAGTAGGGACCCAGGACCAGATACGCAGTATTTT. This codes for CASSRDPGPDTQYF.

V usage is TRBV7-2 and J usage is TRBJ2-3; the D gene is possibly TRBD2 (6 bases). Germline V CDR1 and CDR2: SGHTA, FQGNSA. The CDR3 runs 14 residues. The ends were cut back, 6 bases at V and 1 base at J, with 11 bases in the middle. The CDR3 loop is CASSYGSRTDTQYF. In DNA form, the CDR3 reads TGTGCCAGCAGTTACGGGAGCCGCACAGATACGCAGTATTTT.

The V call is TRBV27, the J call TRBJ2-2; D remains unclear. V was cut by 2 bases and J by 0 bases, with 7 bases left in between. The V gene's germline CDR1 is MNHEY and CDR2 SMNVEV (reference sequence). The CDR3 covers 15 residues. Here the CDR3 DNA reads TGTGCCAGCAGTTTAAGGATTGCGAACACCGGGGAGCTGTTTTTT. Translating it yields CASSLRIANTGELFF.

The chain combines TRBV7-6 with TRBJ2-7; TRBD2 aligns across 10 bases. The CDR3 is 15 amino acids. The ends lost 1 base at V and 7 bases at J; junction bases unmatched: 7. Germline loops: CDR1 SGHVS, CDR2 FNYEAQ. The CDR3 coding sequence is TGTGCCAGCAGCTTAGTAGGTAGCGGGAGGACGGAGCAGTACTTC. Translating it yields CASSLVGSGRTEQYF.